Sequencing of this TCR beta chain was carried out in a study of OX40 agonist ivuxolimab in advanced cancers. At the level of the study: Patient treatment consisted of intravenous ivuxolimab administration every 2 weeks at 0.01 to 10 mg/kg. Subjects had a mean age of about 61 years, with a range of roughly 20 to 79; around 80% were male.

As to this clone: Its antigen is currently unknown. Other nucleotide sequences from this sample produce the same CDR3.

Whole-study results and caveats: Not determined was the antigen specificity of the expanded peripheral T cells.

Trimming removed 1 base from V and 4 bases from J, with 7 bases in between. Per germline, CDR1 LNHDA and CDR2 SQIVND (reference sequence). This CDR3 has 13 residues. The data were produced by immunoSEQ multiplex PCR, yet TCRdb's version contains in-frame clones alone and is incomplete. This sample yields more than 100,000 clones, of which about 92% are seen a single time; 0.9% to 1.2% belongs to the top ten. This receptor was obtained from an adult with an advanced solid tumor such as melanoma, head and neck, liver or kidney cancer. The input for sequencing was CD4+ or CD8+ T cells sorted from blood, taken in a trial of the OX40 agonist ivuxolimab. The rearrangement uses TRBV19 and TRBJ1-2; unclear D gene. The CDR3 DNA reads TGTGCCAGTAGTATAGGGACGGGCTATGGCTACACCTTC. Protein product: CASSIGTGYGYTF.